These 26 T cell receptor beta chains originate from one sample sequenced in a study of OX40 agonist ivuxolimab in advanced cancers. The repertoire was sequenced with immunoSEQ multiplex PCR; TCRdb's copy has only in-frame clones and lacks some. The table lists tens of thousands of clones, approximately 90% of them singletons. The sequenced sample was CD4+ or CD8+ T cells sorted from blood, obtained in a trial of the OX40 agonist ivuxolimab. The receptor set was obtained from an adult with an advanced solid tumor such as melanoma, head and neck, liver or kidney cancer.

This clone was counted a single time. The chain uses TRBV27 and TRBJ2-7, with TRBD1 matching over 9 bases. Germline lookup yields CDR1 MNHEY and CDR2 SMNVEV (reference sequence). V shed 4 bases, J shed 3 bases, and the junction held 4 bases outside the gene matches. CDR3 size: 14 residues. This chain's CDR3 is CASSYRQGGYEQYF. The CDR3 DNA reads as TGTGCCAGCAGTTACCGACAGGGGGGCTACGAGCAGTACTTC.

J is TRBJ2-3 and V is TRBV28; TRBD1 matches 9 bases. V was clipped by 4 bases and J by 2 bases; unmatched bases: 1. This CDR3 has 14 amino acids. CDR1 and CDR2 (germline): MDHEN, SYDVKM. CDR3: CASSYRGLTDTQYF. The CDR3 coding sequence is TGTGCCAGCAGTTACAGGGGGCTCACAGATACGCAGTATTTT.

In DNA, the CDR3 is TGTGCCAGCAGTGACCAACCGGGATACAACTGGGATACGCAGTATTTT. Encoded protein: CASSDQPGYNWDTQYF. The chain links TRBV6-4 to TRBJ2-3; a possible D gene is TRBD2 (5 bases). Trimming pared 2 bases from V and 6 bases from J, leaving 18 bases between. This CDR3 is built from 16 residues. CDR1 is MRHNA and CDR2 is SNTAGT in the germline V gene.

CDR3 in amino acids: CASSVEGGTEAFF. The CDR3 DNA reads as TGTGCCAGCAGCGTAGAAGGGGGTACTGAAGCTTTCTTT. The gene calls are TRBV9 and TRBJ1-1, with D possibly matching TRBD1 (6 bases). Trimming stripped 0 bases from V and 5 bases from J, with 8 bases between. CDR1 is SGDLS, CDR2 YYNGEE, per germline. The CDR3 covers 13 residues.

V is TRBV27 and J is TRBJ2-1; D is ambiguous. From germline, CDR1 is MNHEY and CDR2 SMNVEV (reference sequence). The CDR3 is made up of 11 amino acids. Trimming shortened V by 2 bases and J by 8 bases, and 4 bases separated the two germline ends. CDR3 sequence reads: CASSLRDEQFF. The CDR3 DNA reads TGTGCCAGCAGTTTACGGGATGAGCAGTTCTTC.

The rearrangement links TRBV27 to TRBJ2-3; maybe TRBD2 (6 bases). Germline V CDR1 and CDR2: MNHEY, SMNVEV (reference sequence). V lost 2 bases and J lost 6, with 15 bases in between. The CDR3 has 15 residues. The CDR3 coding sequence is TGTGCCAGCAGTTTAGCTAGCCTAGGGAGGGATACGCAGTATTTT. Its translation is CASSLASLGRDTQYF.

The rearrangement joins TRBV6-1 to TRBJ1-2, with D possibly TRBD1 on 6 matching bases. Per the germline V gene, CDR1 is MNHNS and CDR2 is SASEGT. The CDR3 contains 11 residues. V lost 10 bases, J lost 8 bases, and 14 bases lay in between. The CDR3 spells CATLYREGYTF. The CDR3 nucleotides read TGTGCCACCCTGTACAGGGAAGGCTACACCTTC.

This clone came up once. This sequence joins TRBV28 and TRBJ2-1; 9 bases are a match to TRBD2. CDR3 size: 18 residues. With 7 bases clipped from V and 0 bases from J, the junction kept 13 bases outside the gene matches. Per germline, CDR1 MDHEN and CDR2 SYDVKM. The CDR3 sequence is CASTYTSGSPSSYNEQFF. The CDR3 DNA reads as TGTGCCAGCACCTACACTAGCGGGTCGCCCAGCTCCTACAATGAGCAGTTCTTC.

This chain links TRBV11-2 with TRBJ2-3; 10 bases are a match to TRBD2. J was trimmed by 5 bases and V by 5 bases; bases with no gene match: 4. Germline V gene sequence: CDR1 SGHAT, CDR2 FQNNGV. The CDR3 has 14 amino acids. CDR3 sequence: CASSPAGGLDTQYF. In DNA, the CDR3 is TGTGCCAGCAGCCCAGCGGGGGGGCTAGATACGCAGTATTTT.

This clone was recorded only once. J is TRBJ2-2 and V is TRBV5-1; D is possibly TRBD2 (5 bases). This CDR3 is 12 amino acids long. Germline V gives CDR1 SGHRS, CDR2 YFSETQ. V lost 9 bases and J lost 6, with 12 bases in between. The CDR3 sequence: CATQLGAGELFF. The DNA for the CDR3 is TGCGCCACCCAACTAGGAGCCGGGGAGCTGTTTTTT.

This clone has just a few counts. The J gene is TRBJ1-2, the V gene TRBV6-1; D is unclear. The germline gives CDR1 MNHNS, CDR2 SASEGT. The ends were cut back, 3 bases at V and 11 bases at J, with 10 bases in the middle. The CDR3 loop spans 11 amino acids. CDR3 bases: TGTGCCAGCAGTGAGTCGGGTCTGTACACCTTC. The encoded protein is CASSESGLYTF.

This chain uses TRBV29-1 with TRBJ2-7; D is possibly TRBD1 (5 bases). This CDR3 has 14 amino acids. Trimming took 1 base from V and 3 from J, leaving 13 bases between them. The V gene's germline CDR1 is SQVTM and CDR2 ANQGSEA. CDR3 residues: CSVEGSGRVYEQYF. DNA for the CDR3: TGCAGCGTTGAAGGTTCCGGCAGGGTCTACGAGCAGTACTTC.

The V call is TRBV4-2, the J call TRBJ2-2, with D hard to call. Germline V lookup: CDR1 LGHNA, CDR2 YNFKEQ. V gave up 4 bases and J gave up 3 bases, with 6 bases separating them. The length of the CDR3 is 13 residues. Here the CDR3 reads CASSLGYTGELFF. The CDR3 DNA reads TGTGCCAGCAGCCTCGGGTACACCGGGGAGCTGTTTTTT.

V is TRBV30 and J is TRBJ2-7; maybe TRBD1 (6 bases). Trimming shortened V by 5 bases and J by 4 bases, and 15 bases separated the two germline ends. This CDR3 contains 13 residues. CDR1 is GTSNPN and CDR2 is SVGIG in the germline V gene (reference sequence). CDR3 loop: CAWDTGFGYEQYF. The CDR3 region has the DNA TGTGCCTGGGATACAGGGTTTGGTTACGAGCAGTACTTC.

V and J are TRBV27 and TRBJ2-2, with D perhaps TRBD1 or TRBD2 (5 bases each). V shed 5 bases and J shed 4 bases, with 23 bases lying between them. Germline V gene data show CDR1 as MNHEY and CDR2 as SMNVEV (reference sequence). This CDR3 has 18 amino acids. The CDR3 sequence: CASSLRDPRRYSTGELFF. As DNA, the CDR3 is TGTGCCAGCAGTCTAAGGGACCCCCGGAGGTACAGCACCGGGGAGCTGTTTTTT.

J is TRBJ2-2 and V is TRBV7-9, with TRBD1 matching over 8 bases. The J segment lost 7 bases and the V segment lost 7 bases, leaving 8 bases of the junction unmatched. Looked up from germline, CDR1 is SEHNR and CDR2 is FQNEAQ (reference sequence). The CDR3 spans 14 residues. As DNA, the CDR3 is TGTGCCAGCAACCCGGTGACAGGGGTCGGGGAGCTGTTTTTT. Residues: CASNPVTGVGELFF.

V and J are TRBV9 and TRBJ2-2; D is unclear. CDR3 length: 14 residues. The germline gives CDR1 SGDLS, CDR2 YYNGEE. Trimming shortened V by 0 bases and J by 4 bases, and 7 bases separated the two germline ends. The CDR3 loop reads CASSVALRTGELFF. CDR3 sequence (DNA): TGTGCCAGCAGCGTAGCGCTGCGCACCGGGGAGCTGTTTTTT.

J is TRBJ1-5 and V is TRBV6-5; D remains ambiguous. Between the trimmed V and J ends, which lost 2 bases and 3 bases, there was a span of 8 bases. The CDR3 consists of 14 residues. Germline CDR1 is MNHEY and CDR2 is SVGAGI. The CDR3 nucleotides are TGTGCCAGCAGTTACGGCTCCAACAATCAGCCCCAGCATTTT. This gives the protein CASSYGSNNQPQHF.

In its sample, this clone was seen once. The chain uses TRBV5-4 and TRBJ2-3; D not certain. Trimming pared 6 bases from V and 5 bases from J, leaving 10 bases between. The CDR3 contains 12 residues. Per the germline V gene, CDR1 is SGHNT and CDR2 is YYREEE (reference sequence). The CDR3 reads CASTLPGDTQYF. The CDR3 DNA sequence: TGTGCCAGCACCCTCCCCGGAGATACGCAGTATTTT.

The sample holds one count of this clone. The chain recombines TRBV27 with TRBJ1-1; maybe TRBD1 (5 bases). This CDR3 has 14 residues. From germline, CDR1 is MNHEY and CDR2 SMNVEV (reference sequence). The V end lost 5 bases, the J end lost 5 bases, and 15 bases lay between the germline ends. The CDR3 region is CASSARGGWTEAFF. CDR3 nucleotides: TGTGCCAGCAGTGCCCGGGGGGGTTGGACTGAAGCTTTCTTT.

This clone was seen a single time. The chain has TRBV10-1 and TRBJ2-3; D unresolved. V lost 2 bases and J lost 4, with 10 bases in between. CDR3 length equals 14 residues. Looked up from germline, CDR1 is WNHNN and CDR2 is SYGVQD (reference sequence). The CDR3 spells CASSEPVLSDTQYF. CDR3 coding DNA: TGCGCCAGCAGTGAGCCGGTTTTATCAGATACGCAGTATTTT.

This sequence joins TRBV9 and TRBJ2-1, with TRBD2 matching over 10 bases. Trimming took 4 bases from V and 10 from J; bases not matched to a gene: 11. The CDR3 extends over 15 amino acids. CDR1 and CDR2 from the germline V gene are SGDLS and YYNGEE. The CDR3 DNA reads as TGTGCCAGCAGCATTGGAGGGCTAGCGGGAGACGAGCAGTTCTTC. Translating it yields CASSIGGLAGDEQFF.

This chain joins TRBV7-2 and TRBJ1-1; 9 nucleotides agree with TRBD1. The V segment lost 5 bases and the J segment 2 bases; nucleotides outside the gene matches: 9. Looked up from germline, CDR1 is SGHTA and CDR2 is FQGNSA. The CDR3 contains 16 residues. CDR3 loop: CASSIYRDRANTEAFF. Written as DNA, the CDR3 is TGTGCCAGCAGCATCTACCGGGACAGGGCAAACACTGAAGCTTTCTTT. Based on the CDR3 plus reference TRBV7-2 and TRBJ1-1, the full variable domain is GAGVSQSPSNKVTEKGKDVELRCDPISGHTALYWYRQSLGQGLEFLIYFQGNSAPDKSGLPSDRFSAERTGGSVSTLTIQRTQQEDSAVYLCASSIYRDRANTEAFFGQGTRLTVV.

The chain couples TRBV27 to TRBJ2-1; 7 bases align to TRBD2. The CDR3 totals 14 residues. V lost 6 bases and J lost 3; bases outside the gene matches: 5. CDR1 and CDR2 from the germline V gene are MNHEY and SMNVEV (reference sequence). CDR3 in amino acids: CASRRTSDYNEQFF. Written as DNA, the CDR3 is TGTGCCAGCAGACGAACTAGCGACTACAATGAGCAGTTCTTC.

To note about this clone: Other DNA sequences in this sample translate to the same CDR3. The chain has TRBV13 and TRBJ2-7, with 7 positions matching TRBD2. Germline V gives CDR1 PRHDT, CDR2 FYEKMQ (reference sequence). The CDR3 spans 14 residues. V lost 3 bases to trimming and J lost 3 bases; unmatched junction nucleotides: 5. CDR3 sequence: CASSLAGDYYEQYF. The CDR3 DNA sequence: TGTGCCAGCAGCTTGGCGGGGGACTACTACGAGCAGTACTTC.

The chain carries TRBV27 and TRBJ1-1, with 9 bases lining up with TRBD1. Per germline, CDR1 MNHEY and CDR2 SMNVEV (reference sequence). The junction had 10 bases not matched to a gene; V was cut back by 6 bases and J by 8 bases. This CDR3 is built from 14 residues. The CDR3 DNA sequence: TGTGCCAGCAGGCCCACAGGGGGCGCGTGGGAAGCTTTCTTT. Translation: CASRPTGGAWEAFF.